The rows below give T cell receptor beta chains drawn from one sample of a study of cytomegalovirus exposure and HLA in healthy donors. Sequencing was performed with immunoSEQ multiplex PCR; in TCRdb, only in-frame clones are kept and a portion is missing. Of approximately 90,000 clones listed, 75% to 90% are singletons. Sequencing was carried out using PBMCs. These receptors came from a man aged 40-49 years in good health and CMV-seropositive. Both conserved end residues are part of each CDR3. Each record gives: V gene, clone size, D gene, J gene, CDR3 protein, CDR3 DNA. A D gene is named only where the DNA matches it firmly. For some rows the clone size is stated as once, few or many, or as a class when expanded; others skip it.

v_call: TRBV27; clone_size: -; d_call: -; j_call: TRBJ2-1; cdr3_aa: CASRTEYNEQFF; cdr3_nt: TGTGCCAGCAGGACAGAATACAATGAGCAGTTCTTC
v_call: TRBV29-1; clone_size: -; d_call: -; j_call: TRBJ2-1; cdr3_aa: CSVATSEQFF; cdr3_nt: TGCAGCGTTGCCACTAGTGAGCAGTTCTTC
v_call: TRBV4-1; clone_size: few; d_call: -; j_call: TRBJ1-1; cdr3_aa: CASSQDFEEARAEAFF; cdr3_nt: TGCGCCAGCAGCCAAGATTTTGAGGAGGCCCGAGCTGAAGCTTTCTTT
v_call: TRBV7-3; clone_size: -; d_call: -; j_call: TRBJ2-7; cdr3_aa: CASSLKGGPYEQYF; cdr3_nt: TGTGCCAGCAGCTTAAAAGGCGGCCCCTACGAGCAGTACTTC
v_call: TRBV30; clone_size: -; d_call: TRBD2; j_call: TRBJ2-7; cdr3_aa: CAWTTHSGGAHEQYF; cdr3_nt: TGTGCCTGGACTACTCATAGCGGGGGGGCCCACGAGCAGTACTTC
v_call: TRBV9; clone_size: -; d_call: TRBD1; j_call: TRBJ1-6; cdr3_aa: CASSVGGQYNSPLHF; cdr3_nt: TGTGCCAGCAGCGTAGGGGGACAGTATAATTCACCCCTCCACTTT
v_call: TRBV11-2; clone_size: once; d_call: -; j_call: TRBJ1-2; cdr3_aa: CASSLTGKYGYTF; cdr3_nt: TGTGCCAGCAGCCTAACAGGGAAGTATGGCTACACCTTC
v_call: TRBV11-3; clone_size: -; d_call: TRBD1; j_call: TRBJ1-1; cdr3_aa: CASSPQPDREGEAFF; cdr3_nt: TGTGCCAGCAGCCCACAACCTGACAGGGAAGGTGAAGCTTTCTTT
v_call: TRBV2; clone_size: few; d_call: TRBD2; j_call: TRBJ2-1; cdr3_aa: CASSGLAGGKWQFF; cdr3_nt: TGTGCCAGCAGTGGACTAGCGGGAGGTAAATGGCAGTTCTTC
v_call: TRBV9; clone_size: few; d_call: -; j_call: TRBJ1-4; cdr3_aa: CASSLAAAANEKLFF; cdr3_nt: TGTGCCAGCAGCCTCGCCGCAGCGGCTAATGAAAAACTGTTTTTT
v_call: TRBV7-2; clone_size: -; d_call: -; j_call: TRBJ2-5; cdr3_aa: CASSSGWGLQETQYF; cdr3_nt: TGTGCCAGCAGCTCCGGATGGGGCCTCCAAGAGACCCAGTACTTC
v_call: TRBV5-5; clone_size: once; d_call: -; j_call: TRBJ2-6; cdr3_aa: CASSLQVSGANVLTF; cdr3_nt: TGTGCCAGCAGCTTACAGGTCTCCGGGGCCAACGTCCTGACTTTC